The T cell receptor (beta chain) described here comes from a study of blood T cells in healthy people across ages. A J-beta primer mix and a sample-barcoded 5' primer were used in a second PCR of roughly 7 to 12 cycles. Each CDR3 protein gets one entry after TCRdb re-called the 5' RACE reads with MiXCR. The table has hundreds of thousands of distinct CDR3 sequences, less than 40% seen once. V was pared by 7 bases and J by 5 bases, with 14 bases between. Germline lookup yields CDR1 MNHNY and CDR2 SVGAGI (reference sequence). This CDR3 region has 14 residues. Sequenced sample: blood. The J gene is TRBJ2-2, the V gene TRBV6-6; D is possibly TRBD2 (5 bases). This TCR came from a woman older than 75 in good health. This CDR3 reads CASTLKKRTGELFF. The CDR3, as DNA: TGTGCCAGCACCCTGAAAAAGCGGACCGGGGAGCTGTTTTTT.